This passage covers 22 T cell receptor beta chains from one sample sequenced in a study of OX40 agonist ivuxolimab in advanced cancers. Only in-frame clones appear in the TCRdb table, and some are missing; sequencing was by immunoSEQ multiplex PCR. The profile covers around 80,000 clones, with over 75% appearing a single time and roughly 3.1% taken by the ten largest. Sequencing used CD4+ or CD8+ T cells sorted from blood, obtained in a trial of the OX40 agonist ivuxolimab. The receptors stem from an adult with an advanced solid tumor such as melanoma, head and neck, liver or kidney cancer.

The sample holds one count of this clone. The chain has TRBV7-3 and TRBJ2-5, with 14 bases that match TRBD2. The CDR3 has 17 residues. Germline V lookup: CDR1 SGHTA, CDR2 FQGTGA. V was pared by 5 bases and J by 2 bases, with 7 bases of the junction left unmatched. The CDR3 region has the DNA TGTGCCAGCAGCCGAGGGACTAGCGGGAGAGATCAAGAGACCCAGTACTTC. Protein sequence: CASSRGTSGRDQETQYF.

This sequence joins TRBV7-8 and TRBJ2-2; TRBD2 matches at 10 bases. The V segment lost 5 bases and the J segment 6 bases; nucleotides outside the gene matches: 18. This CDR3 spans 19 amino acids. Germline V gives CDR1 SGHVS, CDR2 FQNEAQ. CDR3 residues: CASSLRLLYSGRLAGELFF. In DNA, the CDR3 is TGTGCCAGCAGCCTACGCTTATTATATAGCGGGAGGTTAGCCGGGGAGCTGTTTTTT.

In its sample, this clone was seen once. CDR3 DNA: TGTGCCAGCAGTTACGGGACACAGAACACTGAAGCTTTCTTT. Protein: CASSYGTQNTEAFF. The V and J genes are TRBV6-5 and TRBJ1-1; a possible D gene is TRBD1 (6 bases). CDR1 is MNHEY and CDR2 is SVGAGI in the germline V gene. V dropped 2 bases and J dropped 1 base, with 8 bases sitting between them. The CDR3 sequence is 14 residues long.

This chain links TRBV29-1 with TRBJ1-2, with D tentatively TRBD1 (6 bases). The germline gives CDR1 SQVTM, CDR2 ANQGSEA. Trimming took 6 bases from V and 3 from J, leaving 17 bases between them. CDR3 size: 14 residues. CDR3 DNA: TGCAGCGTCTTAGGACAGAGGCGCGACTATGGCTACACCTTC. Its translation is CSVLGQRRDYGYTF.

V usage is TRBV7-9 and J usage is TRBJ2-7; perhaps TRBD1 as D (5 bases). The germline gives CDR1 SEHNR, CDR2 FQNEAQ (reference sequence). The CDR3 runs 13 residues. Trimming cost V 3 bases and J 2 bases, with 8 bases left between them. The CDR3 loop reads CASSFQGTYEQYF. The DNA of the CDR3 is TGTGCCAGCAGCTTTCAGGGAACCTACGAGCAGTACTTC.

The chain is built from TRBV11-3 and TRBJ1-1; D gene ambiguous. From germline, CDR1 is SGHNT and CDR2 YENEEA. The V gene lost 0 bases and the J gene lost 10 bases, with 12 bases spanning the gap. CDR3 length: 13 residues. The CDR3 spells CASSLEPGSGAFF. CDR3 coding DNA: TGTGCCAGCAGCTTAGAACCTGGTAGTGGAGCTTTCTTT.

The rearrangement joins TRBV4-2 to TRBJ2-1, with TRBD2 matching over 8 bases. Trimming cost V 1 base and J 14 bases; bases outside gene matches: 13. This CDR3 has 15 amino acids. Germline CDR1 is LGHNA and CDR2 is YNFKEQ. This CDR3 reads CASSQGEAIAGREFF. Written as DNA, the CDR3 is TGTGCCAGCAGCCAAGGGGAGGCGATAGCGGGGCGAGAGTTCTTC.

This clone was detected only once. V gene TRBV7-2 combines with J gene TRBJ2-1, with 9 bases fitting TRBD1. CDR1 is SGHTA and CDR2 is FQGNSA in the germline V gene. V dropped 1 base and J dropped 4; count of bases not matched to a gene: 5. This CDR3 region has 16 residues. This CDR3 is CASSLESGQGYNEQFF. In DNA form, the CDR3 reads TGTGCCAGCAGCTTAGAAAGTGGACAGGGGTACAATGAGCAGTTCTTC.

The DNA for the CDR3 is TGTGCCAGTAGTAGAAAGAGCGGGAGGGCTTGGAATGAGCAGTTCTTC. This translates into CASSRKSGRAWNEQFF. V is TRBV19 and J is TRBJ2-1; TRBD2 matches at 10 bases. After removal of 4 bases from V and 7 bases from J, the junction contained 10 bases not matched to a gene. This CDR3 spans 16 amino acids. Germline loops: CDR1 LNHDA, CDR2 SQIVND (reference sequence).

This chain links TRBV30 with TRBJ1-2; no firm D call. Germline-derived CDR1 and CDR2 are GTSNPN and SVGIG (reference sequence). Trimming stripped 1 base from V and 9 bases from J, with 6 bases between. This CDR3 is 10 amino acids long. The CDR3 region is CAWSELSYTF. In nucleotides, the CDR3 is TGTGCCTGGAGTGAGTTAAGCTACACCTTC.

This chain connects TRBV12-5 to TRBJ2-5, with D possibly matching TRBD2 (5 bases). The V end was cut by 5 bases, the J end by 2 bases, with 12 bases between. The V gene's germline CDR1 is LGHNT and CDR2 FRNRAP. The CDR3 totals 14 residues. CDR3 amino acids: CASGNGRGQETQYF. The CDR3 DNA sequence: TGTGCTAGTGGTAACGGACGGGGACAAGAGACCCAGTACTTC.

The chain couples TRBV10-3 to TRBJ2-3; 14 bases fit TRBD2. The CDR3 covers 14 residues. J lost 8 bases, V lost 10 bases, and 8 bases had no gene match. Looked up from germline, CDR1 is ENHRY and CDR2 is SYGVKD. CDR3: CATGLAGGMGTQYF. The DNA of the CDR3 is TGTGCCACCGGACTAGCGGGAGGTATGGGTACGCAGTATTTT.

Regarding this clone: The sample holds other DNA sequences that translate to the same CDR3. The CDR3 is CAWSGHAGGRGEQFF. CDR3 coding DNA: TGTGCCTGGAGTGGTCATGCGGGGGGGAGAGGGGAGCAGTTCTTC. This chain connects TRBV30 to TRBJ2-1, with 9 bases lining up with TRBD2. Germline loops: CDR1 GTSNPN, CDR2 SVGIG (reference sequence). The CDR3 length is 15 residues. Losses at the gene ends were 1 base for V and 10 bases for J; bases not matched to a gene: 11.

The rearrangement joins TRBV11-2 to TRBJ1-4, with TRBD1 as a possible D gene (6 bases). Trimming left V 6 bases short and J 4 bases short, with 24 bases between. CDR3 length: 18 amino acids. In germline, CDR1 is SGHAT, CDR2 FQNNGV. CDR3 residues: CASRPTLARAGDNEKLFF. The CDR3 nucleotides are TGTGCCAGCAGACCTACCCTGGCCCGGGCAGGGGATAATGAAAAACTGTTTTTT.

The genes are TRBV5-5 and TRBJ1-5; 8 positions agree with TRBD1. CDR1 and CDR2 from the germline V gene are SGHKS and YYEKEE (reference sequence). The length of the CDR3 is 15 residues. With 5 bases clipped from V and 9 bases from J, the junction kept 13 bases outside the gene matches. The CDR3: CASRLGQDLVGPQHF. The DNA for the CDR3 is TGTGCCAGCAGGCTGGGACAGGACCTAGTCGGGCCCCAGCATTTT.

V is TRBV7-3 and J is TRBJ1-3; D not certain. The CDR3 contains 14 residues. The germline V gene has CDR1 SGHTA and CDR2 FQGTGA. The ends were cut back, 3 bases at V and 2 bases at J, with 8 bases in the middle. The CDR3 sequence is CASSFGSPGNTIYF. CDR3 bases: TGTGCCAGCAGCTTTGGATCTCCTGGAAACACCATATATTTT.

The chain joins TRBV5-1 to TRBJ1-1; 8 bases are a match to TRBD1. With 1 base clipped from V and 2 bases from J, the junction kept 4 bases outside the gene matches. Germline loops: CDR1 SGHRS, CDR2 YFSETQ. This CDR3 spans 15 amino acids. The CDR3 spells CASSLFGQGNTEAFF. The DNA for the CDR3 is TGCGCCAGCAGCTTGTTTGGACAGGGAAACACTGAAGCTTTCTTT.

The rearrangement uses TRBV18 and TRBJ2-1; D is undetermined. CDR1 and CDR2 from the germline V gene are KGHSH and LQKENI. V was shortened by 3 bases and J by 9 bases, with 6 bases between the two germline ends. The CDR3 has 11 amino acids. DNA for the CDR3: TGTGCCAGCTCACCGCAAGTTGAGCAGTTCTTC. This gives the protein CASSPQVEQFF.

J is TRBJ2-7 and V is TRBV19; 7 bases map to TRBD1. Trimming removed 6 bases from V and 0 bases from J; junction bases left unmatched: 8. CDR3 length equals 15 residues. From germline, CDR1 is LNHDA and CDR2 SQIVND (reference sequence). The CDR3 here is CASRGIRGNSYEQYF. CDR3 bases: TGTGCCAGTAGGGGAATCAGGGGGAACTCCTACGAGCAGTACTTC.

This rearrangement joins TRBV6-1 to TRBJ2-1; no clear D. The germline V and J ends were trimmed by 9 bases and 4 bases, with 13 bases remaining between them. CDR3 length: 13 residues. Germline V gene data show CDR1 as MNHNS and CDR2 as SASEGT. The CDR3 region is CASEWGTYNEQFF. The CDR3 coding sequence is TGTGCCAGTGAGTGGGGAACGTACAATGAGCAGTTCTTC.

V and J are TRBV14 and TRBJ2-1; D is ambiguous. CDR1 is SGHDN, CDR2 FVKESK, per germline. V was trimmed by 0 bases and J by 3 bases, leaving 12 bases between them. CDR3 length: 16 amino acids. The DNA for the CDR3 is TGTGCCAGCAGCCAAGATCTAGTCGTCAGCTACAATGAGCAGTTCTTC. Encoded protein: CASSQDLVVSYNEQFF.

The chain uses TRBV14 and TRBJ1-3; D possibly corresponds to TRBD1 (5 bases). CDR3 length: 15 amino acids. The V and J ends lost 1 base and 3 bases respectively, with 10 bases between them. CDR1 and CDR2 from the germline V gene are SGHDN and FVKESK. CDR3: CASSQVKGVGNTIYF. Here the CDR3 DNA reads TGTGCCAGCAGCCAAGTAAAAGGGGTTGGAAACACCATATATTTT.